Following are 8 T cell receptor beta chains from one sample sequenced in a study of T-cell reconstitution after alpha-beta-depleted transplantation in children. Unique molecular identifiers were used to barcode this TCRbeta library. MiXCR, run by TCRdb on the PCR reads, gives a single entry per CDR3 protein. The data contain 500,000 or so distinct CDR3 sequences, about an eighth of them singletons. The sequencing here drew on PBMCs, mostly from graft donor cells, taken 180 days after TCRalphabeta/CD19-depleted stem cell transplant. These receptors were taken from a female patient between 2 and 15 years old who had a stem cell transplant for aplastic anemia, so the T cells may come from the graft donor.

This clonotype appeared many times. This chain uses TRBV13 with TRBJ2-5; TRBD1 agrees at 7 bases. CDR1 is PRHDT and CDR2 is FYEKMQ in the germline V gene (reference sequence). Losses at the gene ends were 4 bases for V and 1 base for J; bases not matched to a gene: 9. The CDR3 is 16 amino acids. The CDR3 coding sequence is TGTGCCAGCAGCTCGACCCCAGGGACAGCCCAAGAGACCCAGTACTTC. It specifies CASSSTPGTAQETQYF.

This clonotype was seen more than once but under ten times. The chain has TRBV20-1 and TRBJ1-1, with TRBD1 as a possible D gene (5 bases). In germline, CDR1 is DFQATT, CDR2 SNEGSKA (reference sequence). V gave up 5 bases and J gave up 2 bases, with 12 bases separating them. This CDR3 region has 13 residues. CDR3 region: CSASQGTNTEAFF. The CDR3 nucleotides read TGCAGTGCTTCTCAGGGCACTAACACTGAAGCTTTCTTT.

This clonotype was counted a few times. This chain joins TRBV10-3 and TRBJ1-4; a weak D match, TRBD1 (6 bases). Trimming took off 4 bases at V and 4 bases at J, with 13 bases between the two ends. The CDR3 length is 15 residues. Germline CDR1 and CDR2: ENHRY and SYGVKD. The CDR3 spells CAISARTAFNEKLFF. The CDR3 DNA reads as TGTGCCATCAGTGCCCGGACAGCATTTAATGAAAAACTGTTTTTT.

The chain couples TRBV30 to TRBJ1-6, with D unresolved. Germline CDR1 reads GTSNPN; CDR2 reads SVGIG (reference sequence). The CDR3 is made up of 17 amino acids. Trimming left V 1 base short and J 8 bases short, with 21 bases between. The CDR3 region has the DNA TGTGCCTGGAGTGCTGGACTGTTTCGCCCTTTGGATTCACCCCTCCACTTT. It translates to CAWSAGLFRPLDSPLHF.

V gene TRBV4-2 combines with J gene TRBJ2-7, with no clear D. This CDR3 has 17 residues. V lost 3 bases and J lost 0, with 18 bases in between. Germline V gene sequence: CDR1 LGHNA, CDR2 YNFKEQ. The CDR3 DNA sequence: TGTGCCAGCAGCCAGGCACGACTGATTATGGGCTCCTACGAGCAGTACTTC. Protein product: CASSQARLIMGSYEQYF.

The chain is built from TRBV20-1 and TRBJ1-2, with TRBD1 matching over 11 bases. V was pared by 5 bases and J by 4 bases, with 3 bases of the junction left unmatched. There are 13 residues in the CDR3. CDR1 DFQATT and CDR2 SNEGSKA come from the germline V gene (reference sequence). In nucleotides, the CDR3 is TGCAGTGCTTGGGACAGGGGGAGCTATGGCTACACCTTC. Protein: CSAWDRGSYGYTF.

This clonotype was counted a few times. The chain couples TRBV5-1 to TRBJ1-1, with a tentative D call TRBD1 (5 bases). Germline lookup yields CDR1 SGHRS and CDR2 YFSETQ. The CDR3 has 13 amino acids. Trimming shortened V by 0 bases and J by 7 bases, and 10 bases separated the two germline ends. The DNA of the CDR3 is TGCGCCAGCAGCTTGGAGGTGGGGCTTGAAGCTTTCTTT. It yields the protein CASSLEVGLEAFF.

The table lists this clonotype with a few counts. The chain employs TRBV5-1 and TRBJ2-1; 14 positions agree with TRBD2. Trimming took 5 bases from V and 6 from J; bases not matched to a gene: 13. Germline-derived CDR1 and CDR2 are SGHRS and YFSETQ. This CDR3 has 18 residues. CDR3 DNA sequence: TGCGCCAGCAGTTTCGGGACTAGCGGGAGAATAGGGACCAATGAGCAGTTCTTC. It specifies CASSFGTSGRIGTNEQFF. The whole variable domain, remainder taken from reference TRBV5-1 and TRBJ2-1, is KAGVTQTPRYLIKTRGQQVTLSCSPISGHRSVSWYQQTPGQGLQFLFEYFSETQRNKGNFPGRFSGRQFSNSRSEMNVSTLELGDSALYLCASSFGTSGRIGTNEQFFGPGTRLTVL.